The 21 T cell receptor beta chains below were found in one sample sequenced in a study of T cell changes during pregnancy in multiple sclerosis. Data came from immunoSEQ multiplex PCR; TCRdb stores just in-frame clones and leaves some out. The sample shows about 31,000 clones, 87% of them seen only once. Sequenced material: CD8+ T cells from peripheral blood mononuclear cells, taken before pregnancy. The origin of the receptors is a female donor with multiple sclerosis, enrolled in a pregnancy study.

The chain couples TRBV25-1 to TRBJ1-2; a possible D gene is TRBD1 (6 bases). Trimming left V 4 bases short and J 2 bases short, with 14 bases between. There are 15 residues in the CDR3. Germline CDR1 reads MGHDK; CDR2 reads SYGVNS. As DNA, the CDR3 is TGTGCCAGCAGTGGTCAGGGGCCTTTCAACTATGGCTACACCTTC. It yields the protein CASSGQGPFNYGYTF.

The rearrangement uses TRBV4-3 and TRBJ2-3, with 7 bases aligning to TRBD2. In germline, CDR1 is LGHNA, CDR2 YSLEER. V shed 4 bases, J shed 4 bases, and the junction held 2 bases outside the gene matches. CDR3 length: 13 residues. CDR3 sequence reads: CASSPSGADTQYF. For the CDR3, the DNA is TGCGCCAGCAGCCCCAGCGGGGCAGATACGCAGTATTTT.

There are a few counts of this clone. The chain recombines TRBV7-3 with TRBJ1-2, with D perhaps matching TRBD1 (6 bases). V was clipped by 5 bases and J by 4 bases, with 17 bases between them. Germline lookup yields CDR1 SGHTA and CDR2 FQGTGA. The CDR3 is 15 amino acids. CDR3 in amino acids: CASSPNGGQSYGYTF. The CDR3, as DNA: TGTGCCAGCAGCCCAAACGGGGGGCAGAGCTATGGCTACACCTTC.

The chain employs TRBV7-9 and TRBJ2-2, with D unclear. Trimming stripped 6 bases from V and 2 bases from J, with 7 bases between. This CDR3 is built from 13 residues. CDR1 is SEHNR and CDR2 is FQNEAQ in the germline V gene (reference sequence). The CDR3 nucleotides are TGTGCCAGCAGTTCAGTCAACACCGGGGAGCTGTTTTTT. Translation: CASSSVNTGELFF.

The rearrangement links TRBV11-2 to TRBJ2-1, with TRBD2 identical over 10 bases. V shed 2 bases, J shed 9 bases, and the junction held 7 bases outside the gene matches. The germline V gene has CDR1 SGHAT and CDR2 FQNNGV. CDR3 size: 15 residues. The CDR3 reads CASSLLAGARGEQFF. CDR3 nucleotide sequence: TGTGCCAGCAGCTTACTAGCGGGGGCCCGAGGTGAGCAGTTCTTC.

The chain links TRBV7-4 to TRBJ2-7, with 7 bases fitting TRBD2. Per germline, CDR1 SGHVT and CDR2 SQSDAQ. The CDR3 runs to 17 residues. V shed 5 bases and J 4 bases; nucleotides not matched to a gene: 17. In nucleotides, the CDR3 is TGTGCCAGCAGCGGGGGGGGGACTGACGAAAGCTCTTACGAGCAGTACTTC. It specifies CASSGGGTDESSYEQYF.

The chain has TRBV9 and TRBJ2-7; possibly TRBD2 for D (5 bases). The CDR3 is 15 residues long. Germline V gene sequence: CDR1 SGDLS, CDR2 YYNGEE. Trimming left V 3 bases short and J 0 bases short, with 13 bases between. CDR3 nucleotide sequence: TGTGCCAGCAGCGATACTGCCGGGAACTCCTACGAGCAGTACTTC. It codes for CASSDTAGNSYEQYF.

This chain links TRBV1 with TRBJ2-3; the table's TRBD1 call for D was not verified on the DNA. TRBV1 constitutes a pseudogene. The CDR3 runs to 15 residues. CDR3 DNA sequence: TGCACCAGCAGCCAACGAGAGGGGGAAACAGATACGCAGTATTTT. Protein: CTSSQREGETDTQYF.

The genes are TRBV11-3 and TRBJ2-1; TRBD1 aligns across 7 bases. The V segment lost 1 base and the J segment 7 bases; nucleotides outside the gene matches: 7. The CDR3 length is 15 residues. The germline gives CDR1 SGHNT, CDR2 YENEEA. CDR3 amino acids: CASSLGQGDTNEQFF. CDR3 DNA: TGTGCCAGCAGCTTAGGGCAGGGGGATACGAATGAGCAGTTCTTC.

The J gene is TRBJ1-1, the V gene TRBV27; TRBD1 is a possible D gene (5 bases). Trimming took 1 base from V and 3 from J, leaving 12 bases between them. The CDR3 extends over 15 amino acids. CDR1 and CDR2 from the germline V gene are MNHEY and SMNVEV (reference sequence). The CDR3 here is CASSLFWGDDTEAFF. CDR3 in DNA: TGTGCCAGCAGTTTATTTTGGGGGGATGACACTGAAGCTTTCTTT.

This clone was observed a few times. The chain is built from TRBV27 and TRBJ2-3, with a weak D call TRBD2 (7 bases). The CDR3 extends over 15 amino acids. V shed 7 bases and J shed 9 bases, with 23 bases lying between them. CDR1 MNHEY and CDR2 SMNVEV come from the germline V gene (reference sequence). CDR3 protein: CASTLSGGEGFTQYF. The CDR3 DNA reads TGTGCCAGCACCCTTTCGGGGGGCGAGGGATTCACGCAGTATTTT.

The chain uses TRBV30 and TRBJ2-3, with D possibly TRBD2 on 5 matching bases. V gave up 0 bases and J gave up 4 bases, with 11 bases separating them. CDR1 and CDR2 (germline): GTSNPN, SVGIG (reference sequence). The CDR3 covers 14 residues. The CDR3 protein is CAWSVAGFADTQYF. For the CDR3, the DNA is TGTGCCTGGAGTGTCGCGGGTTTTGCAGATACGCAGTATTTT. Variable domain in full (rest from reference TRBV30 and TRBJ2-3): SQTIHQWPATLVQPVGSPLSLECTVEGTSNPNLYWYRQAAGRGLQLLFYSVGIGQISSEVPQNLSASRPQDRQFILSSKKLLLSDSGFYLCAWSVAGFADTQYFGPGTRLTVL.

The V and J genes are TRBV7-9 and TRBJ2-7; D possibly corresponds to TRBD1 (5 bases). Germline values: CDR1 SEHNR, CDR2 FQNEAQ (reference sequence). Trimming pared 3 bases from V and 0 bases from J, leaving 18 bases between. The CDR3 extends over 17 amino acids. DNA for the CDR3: TGTGCCAGCAGCTTTTCTTCCCCGGACACATTCTCCTACGAGCAGTACTTC. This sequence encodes CASSFSSPDTFSYEQYF.

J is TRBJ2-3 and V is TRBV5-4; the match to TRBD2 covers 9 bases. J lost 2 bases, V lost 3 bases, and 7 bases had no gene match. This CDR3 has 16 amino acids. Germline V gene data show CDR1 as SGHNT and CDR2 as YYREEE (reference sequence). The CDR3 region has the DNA TGTGCCAGCAGCTCGTCGACTAGCGGTACCACAGATACGCAGTATTTT. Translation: CASSSSTSGTTDTQYF.

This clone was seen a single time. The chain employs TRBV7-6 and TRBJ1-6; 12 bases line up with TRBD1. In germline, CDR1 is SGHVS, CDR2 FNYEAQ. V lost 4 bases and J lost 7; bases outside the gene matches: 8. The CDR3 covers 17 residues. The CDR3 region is CASSSYQGQGANSPLHF. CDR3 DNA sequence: TGTGCCAGCAGCTCCTACCAGGGACAGGGGGCCAATTCACCCCTCCACTTT.

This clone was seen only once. This CDR3 reads CASSVEGESEQFF. The CDR3 DNA follows: TGTGCCAGCAGCGTCGAGGGGGAGTCGGAGCAGTTCTTC. The chain couples TRBV9 to TRBJ2-1; tentatively, D is TRBD1 (6 bases). Trimming pared 2 bases from V and 10 bases from J, leaving 13 bases between. The CDR3 is 13 residues long. Germline V lookup: CDR1 SGDLS, CDR2 YYNGEE.

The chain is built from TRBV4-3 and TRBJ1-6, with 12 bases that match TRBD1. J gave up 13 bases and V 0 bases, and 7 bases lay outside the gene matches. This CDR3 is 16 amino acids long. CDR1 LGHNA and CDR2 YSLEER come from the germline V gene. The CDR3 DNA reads TGCGCCAGCAGCCAAGATAGGGGGACAGGGGGCTCGCCCCTCCACTTT. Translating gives CASSQDRGTGGSPLHF.

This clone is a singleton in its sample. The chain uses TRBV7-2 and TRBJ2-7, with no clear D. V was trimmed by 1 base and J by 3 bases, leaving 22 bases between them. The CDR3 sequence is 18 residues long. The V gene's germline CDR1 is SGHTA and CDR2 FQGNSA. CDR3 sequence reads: CASSLGRVIGFMNYEQYF. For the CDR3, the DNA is TGTGCCAGCAGCTTAGGCCGGGTCATAGGATTCATGAACTACGAGCAGTACTTC.

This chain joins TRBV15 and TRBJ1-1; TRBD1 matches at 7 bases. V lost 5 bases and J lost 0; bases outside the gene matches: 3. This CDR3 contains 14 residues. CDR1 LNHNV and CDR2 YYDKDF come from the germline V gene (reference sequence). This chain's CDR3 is CATSLDRLNTEAFF. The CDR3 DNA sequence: TGTGCCACCAGCCTGGACAGGCTGAACACTGAAGCTTTCTTT.

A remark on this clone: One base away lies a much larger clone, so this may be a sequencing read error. DNA for the CDR3: TGTGCCAGCAGTTCCGGGACAGAGAGTCAGCCCCAGCATTTT. Protein product: CASSSGTESQPQHF. V usage is TRBV28 and J usage is TRBJ1-5; 7 bases fit TRBD1. This CDR3 comprises 14 residues. Germline CDR1 reads MDHEN; CDR2 reads SYDVKM. Germline trimming cut 4 bases from V and 6 bases from J; bases unmatched to any gene: 6.

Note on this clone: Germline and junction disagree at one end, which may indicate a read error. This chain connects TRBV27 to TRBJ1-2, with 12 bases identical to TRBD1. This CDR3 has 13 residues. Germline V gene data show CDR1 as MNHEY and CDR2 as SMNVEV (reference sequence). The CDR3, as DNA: TGTGCCAGCAGTTTATCCCTGGGACAGGGGGCGAACTTC. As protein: CASSLSLGQGANF.